This entry describes one T cell receptor (beta chain). What it recognizes is unknown. The data belong to a study of T cell repertoires in cytomegalovirus infection. The wider study: It was recently identified HLA-C-restricted and well-studied HLA-B-restricted CMV epitopes that the study used. Matching HLA type and CMV infection were both indicated by public TCR beta signatures. Study-level points and caveats: HLA-C-restricted TCR beta clonotypes specific for CMV led the ex vivo response. Using cumulative public TCR beta family frequency, the authors identified those who carried CMV together with the relevant HLA.

One entry per CDR3 protein results from TCRdb running MiXCR on the reads. The sample holds around 900,000 distinct CDR3 sequences, roughly 30% seen once. Germline V gene lookup returns CDR1 MNHEY and CDR2 SVGAGI. The ends were cut back, 10 bases at V and 5 bases at J, with 18 bases in the middle. The CDR3 totals 14 residues. This TCR derives from a human donor in good health (CMV status not recorded). Some clones in this sample may be carry-over from other donors' samples. Sequencing used cultured CD8+ T cells from PBMCs, obtained from culture after CMV antigen stimulation. The J gene is TRBJ2-1, the V gene TRBV6-5; no clear D. DNA for the CDR3: TGTGCCACCACCCCAGTAGGGCCCAACAATGAGCAGTTCTTC. It encodes CATTPVGPNNEQFF.